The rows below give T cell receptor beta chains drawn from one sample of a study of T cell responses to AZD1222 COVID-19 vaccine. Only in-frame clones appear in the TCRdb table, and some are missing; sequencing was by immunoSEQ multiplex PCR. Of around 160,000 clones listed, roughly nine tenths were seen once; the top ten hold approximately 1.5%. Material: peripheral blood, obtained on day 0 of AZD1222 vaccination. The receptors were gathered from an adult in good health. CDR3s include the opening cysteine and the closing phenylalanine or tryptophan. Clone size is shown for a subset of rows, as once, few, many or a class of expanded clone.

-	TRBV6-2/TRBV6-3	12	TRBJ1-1	CASSAPGAEAFF
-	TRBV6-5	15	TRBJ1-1	CASSFYRTGNTEAFF
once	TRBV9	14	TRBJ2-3	CASSVRPFTDTQYF
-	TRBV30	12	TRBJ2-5	CAWTSGQETQYF
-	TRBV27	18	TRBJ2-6	CASSFDSGFSSGANVLTF
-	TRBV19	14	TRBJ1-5	CASSITGGGQPQHF
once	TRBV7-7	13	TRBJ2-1	CASSFSSHNEQFF
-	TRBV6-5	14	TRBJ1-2	CASSYSLGAHGYTF
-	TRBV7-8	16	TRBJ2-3	CASSFREGAVGDTQYF
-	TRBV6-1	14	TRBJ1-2	CASSDPWAGTGYTF
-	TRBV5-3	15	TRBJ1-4	CARSPQAAGNEKLFF
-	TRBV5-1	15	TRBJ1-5	CASSLDSNSNQPQHF
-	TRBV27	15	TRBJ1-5	CASSLKARSNQPQHF
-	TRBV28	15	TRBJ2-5	CASNPNWGIQETQYF
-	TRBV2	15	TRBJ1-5	CASSDIGGGNQPQHF
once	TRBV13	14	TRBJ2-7	CASSSGTAYYEQYF
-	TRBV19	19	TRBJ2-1	CASSILPRDWGSIYNEQFF
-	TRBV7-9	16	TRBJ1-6	CASSLARVFNNSPLHF
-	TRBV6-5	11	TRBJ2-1	CASSYLDEQFF
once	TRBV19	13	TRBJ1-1	CASSSTVNTEAFF
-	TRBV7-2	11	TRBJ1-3	CASRRGNTIYF
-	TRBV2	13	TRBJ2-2	CASSPTRPGELFF
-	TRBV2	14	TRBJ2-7	CASSEVGGSYEQYF
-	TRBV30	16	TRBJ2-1	CAWSVGASGNYNEQFF
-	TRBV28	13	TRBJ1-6	CASKRQGYSPLHF
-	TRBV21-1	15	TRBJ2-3	CASSRAGEGPRAQYF
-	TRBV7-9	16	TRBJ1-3	CASSLKGASRGNTIYF
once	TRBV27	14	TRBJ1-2	CASSFYGTNYGYTF
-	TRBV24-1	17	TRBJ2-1	CATSDPTTSGDYNEQFF
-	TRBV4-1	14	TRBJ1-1	CASSQEGGWTEAFF